These 25 T cell receptor beta chains came from one sample sequenced in a study of cytomegalovirus exposure and HLA in healthy donors. The table came from immunoSEQ multiplex PCR; TCRdb's copy has only in-frame clones and leaves some out. The data hold approximately 160,000 clones, with 80% to 85% observed a single time. The sequencing sample was made of PBMCs. These TCRs come from a young man in good health and CMV-seropositive.

The rearrangement joins TRBV6-5 to TRBJ2-7; 8 nucleotides agree with TRBD1. There are 15 residues in the CDR3. J was trimmed by 5 bases and V by 6 bases; bases with no gene match: 12. From germline, CDR1 is MNHEY and CDR2 SVGAGI. As DNA, the CDR3 is TGTGCCAGCAGCACCCAGGGGGCGGGATCAAACGAGCAGTACTTC. Encoded protein: CASSTQGAGSNEQYF.

J is TRBJ2-2 and V is TRBV9; 7 bases line up with TRBD2. CDR1 and CDR2 (germline): SGDLS, YYNGEE. The CDR3 has 14 residues. V lost 0 bases to trimming and J lost 6 bases; unmatched junction nucleotides: 2. CDR3 loop: CASSVGLAAGELFF. Written as DNA, the CDR3 is TGTGCCAGCAGCGTAGGACTAGCAGCCGGGGAGCTGTTTTTT. The variable domain in full, completed from reference TRBV9 and TRBJ2-2, reads DSGVTQTPKHLITATGQRVTLRCSPRSGDLSVYWYQQSLDQGLQFLIQYYNGEERAKGNILERFSAQQFPDLHSELNLSSLELGDSALYFCASSVGLAAGELFFGEGSRLTVL.

The chain employs TRBV5-4 and TRBJ1-1; tentative D call: TRBD1 (5 bases). This CDR3 contains 13 residues. V lost 3 bases and J 3 bases, leaving 9 bases between the germline ends. Germline CDR1 and CDR2: SGHNT and YYREEE (reference sequence). CDR3 loop: CASSSSGDTEAFF. CDR3 DNA sequence: TGTGCCAGCAGCTCCTCGGGGGACACTGAAGCTTTCTTT. Combining the CDR3 with reference TRBV5-4 and TRBJ1-1 gives the whole variable domain ETGVTQSPTHLIKTRGQQVTLRCSSQSGHNTVSWYQQALGQGPQFIFQYYREEENGRGNFPPRFSGLQFPNYSSELNVNALELDDSALYLCASSSSGDTEAFFGQGTRLTVV.

The V call is TRBV11-3, the J call TRBJ2-1; 13 nucleotides line up with TRBD2. This CDR3 contains 15 residues. Trimming at V came to 3 bases and at J to 8 bases, leaving 4 bases not matched to a gene. Looked up from germline, CDR1 is SGHNT and CDR2 is YENEEA. The CDR3 DNA reads as TGTGCCAGCAGCTTGGGGACTAGCGGGGTCGATGAGCAGTTCTTC. Translating gives CASSLGTSGVDEQFF.

The rearrangement joins TRBV7-3 to TRBJ2-3; the D gene is possibly TRBD2 (7 bases). V lost 4 bases and J lost 2, with 10 bases in between. Per the germline V gene, CDR1 is SGHTA and CDR2 is FQGTGA. This CDR3 region has 14 residues. In DNA, the CDR3 is TGTGCCAGCAGCTCGGCGGGGGCCACAGATACGCAGTATTTT. Protein: CASSSAGATDTQYF.

This rearrangement joins TRBV28 to TRBJ2-7; 9 bases agree with TRBD2. The CDR3 has 15 residues. The germline V gene has CDR1 MDHEN and CDR2 SYDVKM. V gave up 3 bases and J gave up 5 bases; unmatched junction bases: 8. This CDR3 reads CASSFRGGGGHEQYF. The CDR3 DNA is TGTGCCAGCAGTTTTCGTGGCGGGGGGGGCCACGAGCAGTACTTC.

The chain combines TRBV7-3 with TRBJ2-2; the D is unclear. V was clipped by 5 bases and J by 3 bases, with 4 bases between them. The germline gives CDR1 SGHTA, CDR2 FQGTGA. This CDR3 comprises 12 residues. For the CDR3, the DNA is TGTGCCAGCAGCCCCGACACCGGGGAGCTGTTTTTT. It yields the protein CASSPDTGELFF.

The chain combines TRBV12-5 with TRBJ1-5; D gene uncertain. The V gene's germline CDR1 is LGHNT and CDR2 FRNRAP. V dropped 5 bases and J dropped 11 bases, with 13 bases sitting between them. The CDR3 contains 12 residues. This chain's CDR3 is CASGTGLVAQHF. The CDR3 nucleotides are TGTGCTAGTGGTACCGGACTGGTAGCCCAGCATTTT.

This clone has a handful of counts. The chain couples TRBV5-1 to TRBJ2-7; the D gene is possibly TRBD2 (5 bases). The germline CDR1 and CDR2 sequences are SGHRS and YFSETQ. The V end lost 0 bases, the J end lost 4 bases, and 11 bases lay between the germline ends. The CDR3 spans 14 residues. CDR3 sequence (DNA): TGCGCCAGCAGCTTGGTGAGCGGTGGGTACGAGCAGTACTTC. It is translated as CASSLVSGGYEQYF.

This clone was found a few times. As DNA, the CDR3 is TGTGCCAGCAGTTTACCCCAGGGGCCCCAGCATTTT. Amino acids: CASSLPQGPQHF. This chain uses TRBV6-5 with TRBJ1-5; weak D call: TRBD1 (5 bases). V was trimmed by 4 bases and J by 9 bases, leaving 10 bases between them. The CDR3 covers 12 residues. The germline CDR1 and CDR2 sequences are MNHEY and SVGAGI.

The V and J genes are TRBV4-3 and TRBJ2-3, with 12 bases that match TRBD2. CDR3 length equals 17 residues. Germline CDR1 LGHNA, CDR2 YSLEER. With V trimmed by 3 bases and J by 4 bases, 8 bases remained unmatched. DNA for the CDR3: TGCGCCAGCAGCCAGCCTTCACTAGCGGGGGGTGCAGATACGCAGTATTTT. It specifies CASSQPSLAGGADTQYF.

The chain joins TRBV21-1 to TRBJ1-5. TRBV21-1 is a pseudogene segment. This CDR3 region has 12 residues. CDR3 sequence reads: CASNYSNQPQHF. The CDR3 DNA reads TGTGCCAGCAATTATAGCAATCAGCCCCAGCATTTT.

The chain combines TRBV7-9 with TRBJ2-2, with D hard to call. V was clipped by 8 bases and J by 9 bases, with 7 bases between them. The CDR3 covers 10 residues. Per germline, CDR1 SEHNR and CDR2 FQNEAQ (reference sequence). DNA of the CDR3: TGTGCCAGCCCGTTCCGGGAGCTGTTTTTT. Its translation: CASPFRELFF.

The rearrangement joins TRBV9 to TRBJ1-1; weak D call: TRBD1 (6 bases). Germline V CDR1 and CDR2: SGDLS, YYNGEE. V gave up 3 bases and J gave up 4 bases, with 34 bases separating them. This CDR3 contains 21 residues. CDR3 coding DNA: TGTGCCAGCAGCGCCAGTAGTAGCCGAGGGGCGGAACATAGAGGGGGCACTGAAGCTTTCTTT. Translation: CASSASSSRGAEHRGGTEAFF.

Of note for this clone: The sample has other DNA sequences that encode this CDR3 too. The rearrangement links TRBV6-1 to TRBJ1-2; D is possibly TRBD1 (5 bases). CDR3 length equals 15 residues. CDR1 is MNHNS, CDR2 SASEGT, per germline. V was pared by 1 base and J by 5 bases, with 14 bases between. CDR3 region: CASSEVSGREYGYTF. The CDR3 region has the DNA TGTGCCAGCAGTGAAGTTAGCGGCAGGGAATATGGCTACACCTTC.

V is TRBV2 and J is TRBJ1-1; 7 bases align to TRBD1. Germline CDR1 reads SNHLY; CDR2 reads FYNNEI. This CDR3 contains 14 residues. With 7 bases clipped from V and 3 bases from J, the junction kept 8 bases outside the gene matches. The DNA of the CDR3 is TGTGCCAGCAAACCTGGTCAGGGGGACACTGAAGCTTTCTTT. Residues: CASKPGQGDTEAFF.

This clone was seen a handful of times. The V call is TRBV30, the J call TRBJ1-6; a weak D match, TRBD1 (5 bases). V lost 8 bases, J lost 7 bases, and 15 bases lay in between. Germline V gene sequence: CDR1 GTSNPN, CDR2 SVGIG (reference sequence). This CDR3 contains 13 residues. CDR3 in amino acids: CAGVTDQNSPLHF. In DNA form, the CDR3 reads TGTGCCGGAGTGACAGATCAAAATTCACCCCTCCACTTT.

V and J are TRBV2 and TRBJ1-1; D is unclear. V was clipped by 0 bases and J by 5 bases, with 10 bases between them. The CDR3 is 14 amino acids. The germline V gene has CDR1 SNHLY and CDR2 FYNNEI. CDR3 loop: CASSEAWTGTEAFF. For the CDR3, the DNA is TGTGCCAGCAGTGAAGCCTGGACGGGGACTGAAGCTTTCTTT.

This sequence joins TRBV7-3 and TRBJ2-2; TRBD2 might be the D (6 bases). The CDR3 is made up of 15 amino acids. In germline, CDR1 is SGHTA, CDR2 FQGTGA. V was trimmed by 3 bases and J by 3 bases, leaving 11 bases between them. The CDR3 is CASSFRLGDTGELFF. The DNA of the CDR3 is TGTGCCAGCAGCTTCCGACTAGGAGACACCGGGGAGCTGTTTTTT. Full variable domain (missing parts from reference TRBV7-3 and TRBJ2-2): GAGVSQTPSNKVTEKGKYVELRCDPISGHTALYWYRQSLGQGPEFLIYFQGTGAADDSGLPNDRFFAVRPEGSVSTLKIQRTERGDSAVYLCASSFRLGDTGELFFGEGSRLTVL.

This chain uses TRBV4-1 with TRBJ1-5; D might be TRBD1 (5 bases). The germline gives CDR1 MGHRA, CDR2 YSYEKL. This CDR3 is built from 18 residues. Trimming removed 0 bases at V and 0 bases at J, with 15 bases between. The CDR3 DNA reads TGCGCCAGCAGCCAAGACCAGGGTTCTCGTAATAGCAATCAGCCCCAGCATTTT. Translating it yields CASSQDQGSRNSNQPQHF.

Only one count was recorded for this clone. The chain joins TRBV27 to TRBJ1-1, with D uncertain. The CDR3 loop spans 15 amino acids. The V end was cut by 2 bases, the J end by 4 bases, with 14 bases between. Germline lookup yields CDR1 MNHEY and CDR2 SMNVEV (reference sequence). The CDR3 DNA reads as TGTGCCAGCAGTTTAGGCGAAGGAAGGAGCACTGAAGCTTTCTTT. Amino acids: CASSLGEGRSTEAFF.

The CDR3 region is CASMGLAGEKNIQYF. The CDR3 DNA follows: TGTGCCAGTATGGGACTAGCGGGAGAGAAAAACATTCAGTACTTC. The chain is built from TRBV19 and TRBJ2-4; TRBD2 matches at 14 bases. This CDR3 is built from 15 residues. With 7 bases clipped from V and 4 bases from J, the junction kept 3 bases outside the gene matches. CDR1 is LNHDA and CDR2 is SQIVND in the germline V gene (reference sequence).

The chain employs TRBV18 and TRBJ2-1; 8 nucleotides agree with TRBD1. CDR3 size: 15 residues. Germline V gives CDR1 KGHSH, CDR2 LQKENI. The V gene end was trimmed by 7 bases and the J gene end by 4 bases; junction bases not matched to a gene: 9. The CDR3 reads CASFAGTGQYNEQFF. The CDR3 bases are TGTGCCAGCTTCGCCGGGACAGGCCAATACAATGAGCAGTTCTTC.

This rearrangement joins TRBV7-4 to TRBJ1-1; D gene uncertain. Trimming pared 3 bases from V and 4 bases from J, leaving 24 bases between. The CDR3 runs 18 residues. The V gene's germline CDR1 is SGHVT and CDR2 SQSDAQ. CDR3 DNA sequence: TGTGCCAGCAGCTTCCACCGGGGAATGGAGTCCCCCACCACTGAAGCTTTCTTT. Residues: CASSFHRGMESPTTEAFF.

V and J are TRBV28 and TRBJ1-2, with a weak D call TRBD1 (5 bases). Trimming took off 5 bases at V and 8 bases at J, with 15 bases between the two ends. CDR1 is MDHEN, CDR2 SYDVKM, per germline. The CDR3 is 13 amino acids. The CDR3 DNA is TGTGCCAGCAGTCGTACAGGAATATCGGGCTACACCTTC. It codes for CASSRTGISGYTF.